Sequencing of this TCR beta chain was carried out in a study of technical replicates of blood from a few donors. Clones were read by immunoSEQ multiplex PCR, and TCRdb kept only the in-frame ones, dropping some. The data show tens of thousands of clones, with 85% to 95% seen just once and approximately 0.28% held by the top ten. Trimming removed 5 bases from V and 3 bases from J; junction bases left unmatched: 15. CDR1 is SGHDN and CDR2 is FVKESK in the germline V gene. This CDR3 contains 18 residues. The sample was T cells isolated from PBMCs. The receptor's source is a human donor in good health. The chain recombines TRBV14 with TRBJ2-7; 11 bases agree with TRBD2. DNA of the CDR3: TGTGCCAGCAGCTGGACAGGGATTAGCGGGAGGGGGAACTACGAGCAGTACTTC. Translated, it gives CASSWTGISGRGNYEQYF.